The 13 T cell receptor beta chains given below trace back to one sample, sequenced in a study of T cell responses to AZD1222 COVID-19 vaccine. Clones were read by immunoSEQ multiplex PCR, and TCRdb kept only the in-frame ones, dropping some. There are about 99,000 clones in the sample; around 91% occur only once, and around 4.8% lies in the top ten. The starting material was peripheral blood, obtained on day 0 of AZD1222 vaccination. The receptor set was obtained from an adult in good health.

This clone has just a few counts. This chain links TRBV7-2 with TRBJ2-2; D not resolved. The germline V gene encodes CDR1 SGHTA and CDR2 FQGNSA. The V end was cut by 5 bases, the J end by 7 bases, with 14 bases between. The CDR3 covers 14 residues. The CDR3, as DNA: TGTGCCAGCAGCATACGACCCACGGACGGGGAGCTGTTTTTT. Protein: CASSIRPTDGELFF.

This chain uses TRBV4-1 with TRBJ1-1; TRBD1 might be the D (6 bases). Trimming cost V 8 bases and J 4 bases, with 14 bases left between them. Germline loops: CDR1 MGHRA, CDR2 YSYEKL. The CDR3 has 13 amino acids. The CDR3 here is CASARGASTEAFF. CDR3 nucleotide sequence: TGCGCCAGCGCCAGGGGAGCCAGCACTGAAGCTTTCTTT.

This clone has only one observation. The rearrangement uses TRBV29-1 and TRBJ1-4; D not resolved. Deletions cut 5 bases from V and 4 bases from J, with 8 bases between. Germline V gives CDR1 SQVTM, CDR2 ANQGSEA. The CDR3 runs 12 residues. This CDR3 reads CSVYGINEKLFF. CDR3 coding DNA: TGCAGCGTTTACGGGATTAATGAAAAACTGTTTTTT.

V gene TRBV7-8 combines with J gene TRBJ2-4; D remains ambiguous. CDR1 is SGHVS, CDR2 FQNEAQ, per germline. V was clipped by 2 bases and J by 0 bases, with 14 bases between them. CDR3 length equals 17 residues. CDR3 protein: CASSLSRQNLAKNIQYF. In DNA form, the CDR3 reads TGTGCCAGCAGCTTATCCCGACAAAACCTAGCCAAAAACATTCAGTACTTC.

The V gene is TRBV6-5, the J gene TRBJ2-5; D is tentatively TRBD1 or TRBD2 (5 bases each). Trimming took off 8 bases at V and 4 bases at J, with 14 bases between the two ends. The germline CDR1 and CDR2 sequences are MNHEY and SVGAGI. This CDR3 contains 13 residues. Here the CDR3 reads CASLRDLGETQYF. CDR3 DNA sequence: TGTGCCAGCCTCCGGGACCTGGGAGAGACCCAGTACTTC.

This clone was found once. The junction differs from germline at one of its ends, possibly a read error. The chain carries TRBV11-2 and TRBJ2-1, with 7 bases aligning to TRBD1. The germline V gene has CDR1 SGHAT and CDR2 FQNNGV. The CDR3 extends over 16 amino acids. This chain's CDR3 is CASSLLRDSAYNEQFF. For the CDR3, the DNA is TGTGCCAGCAGCTTACTCCGGGACAGTGCCTACAACGAGCAGTTCTTC.

The chain couples TRBV11-2 to TRBJ1-1, with no clear D. This CDR3 region has 17 residues. Trimming took 0 bases from V and 1 from J, leaving 15 bases between them. Germline V gene lookup returns CDR1 SGHAT and CDR2 FQNNGV. In DNA form, the CDR3 reads TGTGCCAGCAGCTTAGATTCACCCACGGGAGCGAACACTGAAGCTTTCTTT. It translates to CASSLDSPTGANTEAFF.

V usage is TRBV6-1 and J usage is TRBJ1-1, with D unresolved. Germline V lookup: CDR1 MNHNS, CDR2 SASEGT. V was pared by 2 bases and J by 5 bases, with 12 bases between. This CDR3 region has 14 residues. CDR3 region: CASSEYVEGTEAFF. CDR3 DNA sequence: TGTGCCAGCAGTGAATATGTCGAAGGGACTGAAGCTTTCTTT.

This clone was seen only a few times. Other DNA sequences within the sample encode an identical CDR3. This rearrangement joins TRBV3-1 (or the pseudogene TRBV3-2) to TRBJ2-7; TRBD1 matches at 10 bases. After removal of 6 bases from V and 1 base from J, the junction contained 3 bases not matched to a gene. CDR3 length equals 14 residues. CDR1 LGHDT and CDR2 YNNKEL come from the germline V gene (reference sequence). Here the CDR3 reads CASSPGQGSYEQYF. CDR3 DNA sequence: TGTGCCAGCAGTCCGGGACAGGGGTCCTACGAGCAGTACTTC.

V usage is TRBV19 and J usage is TRBJ1-6, with D maybe TRBD1 (5 bases). V lost 3 bases and J 11 bases, leaving 17 bases between the germline ends. Germline V CDR1 and CDR2: LNHDA, SQIVND (reference sequence). This CDR3 comprises 15 residues. The CDR3 protein is CASSIYFAGFTPLHF. In DNA, the CDR3 is TGTGCCAGTAGTATTTATTTCGCAGGGTTTACACCCCTCCACTTT.

This clone came up once. The V call is TRBV27, the J call TRBJ2-1; D tentatively reads TRBD1 or TRBD2 (5 bases each). Germline loops: CDR1 MNHEY, CDR2 SMNVEV (reference sequence). The CDR3 extends over 13 amino acids. V was cut by 2 bases and J by 10 bases, with 12 bases left in between. CDR3 nucleotides: TGTGCCAGCAGTTTACGGGGACGGAGCGAGCAGTTCTTC. Translating it yields CASSLRGRSEQFF.

This clone was counted a single time. The chain links TRBV4-3 to TRBJ2-6; 7 bases map to TRBD1. Unmatched junction bases numbered 15, after V lost 3 bases and J lost 4 bases. The germline gives CDR1 LGHNA, CDR2 YSLEER. The CDR3 is 19 residues long. The CDR3 loop reads CASSHGPTGPLVGANVLTF. In DNA form, the CDR3 reads TGCGCCAGCAGCCACGGTCCGACAGGGCCCCTTGTGGGGGCCAACGTCCTGACTTTC.

J is TRBJ2-3 and V is TRBV11-2; 7 bases map to TRBD1. The CDR3 is 17 residues long. J lost 2 bases, V lost 1 base, and 9 bases had no gene match. From germline, CDR1 is SGHAT and CDR2 FQNNGV. This CDR3 reads CASSLVPRDRNTDTQYF. CDR3 bases: TGTGCCAGCAGCTTAGTGCCCCGGGACAGAAACACAGATACGCAGTATTTT.